There are many counts of the clone carrying this TCR beta chain. Its antigen is undetermined. Sequencing was performed with immunoSEQ multiplex PCR; in TCRdb, only in-frame clones are kept and a portion is missing. The repertoire yields roughly 29,000 clones, none seen only once; the top ten contain more than 10%. The record originates from a study of T cell clonality in common variable immunodeficiency. Study results and caveats: Links between repertoire features and CVID complications were heterogeneity-limited.

The receptor's source is a person between 18 and 70 years old in good health. Specimen: peripheral blood mononuclear cells.

The CDR3 here is CASSLGPDRGQYF. The sequenced part of the CDR3 DNA is TGTGCCAGCAGCTTAGGGCCCGACAGGGGT. The V gene is TRBV7-9, the J gene TRBJ2-4; 8 positions match TRBD1. The CDR3 end falls 3 residues outside the read, so it is completed with the germline J gene. The germline gives CDR1 SEHNR, CDR2 FQNEAQ (reference sequence). This CDR3 region has 13 residues.